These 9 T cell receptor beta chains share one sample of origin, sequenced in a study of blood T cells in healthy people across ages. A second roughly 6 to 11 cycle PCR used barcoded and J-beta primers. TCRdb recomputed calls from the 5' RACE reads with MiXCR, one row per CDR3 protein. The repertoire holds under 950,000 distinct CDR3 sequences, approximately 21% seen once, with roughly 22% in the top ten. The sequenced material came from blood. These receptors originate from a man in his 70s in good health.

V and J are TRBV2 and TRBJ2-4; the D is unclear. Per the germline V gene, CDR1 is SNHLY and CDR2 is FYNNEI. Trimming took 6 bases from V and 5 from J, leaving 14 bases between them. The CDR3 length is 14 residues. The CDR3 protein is CASRILIGQNIQYF. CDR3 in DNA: TGTGCCAGCAGGATACTGATCGGGCAAAACATTCAGTACTTC.

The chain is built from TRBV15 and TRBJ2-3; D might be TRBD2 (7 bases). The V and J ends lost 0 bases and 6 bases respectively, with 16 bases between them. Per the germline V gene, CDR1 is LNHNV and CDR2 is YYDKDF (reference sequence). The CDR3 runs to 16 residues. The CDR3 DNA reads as TGTGCCACCAGCAGAGATTACGGGGGGCGAGAGGATACGCAGTATTTT. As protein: CATSRDYGGREDTQYF.

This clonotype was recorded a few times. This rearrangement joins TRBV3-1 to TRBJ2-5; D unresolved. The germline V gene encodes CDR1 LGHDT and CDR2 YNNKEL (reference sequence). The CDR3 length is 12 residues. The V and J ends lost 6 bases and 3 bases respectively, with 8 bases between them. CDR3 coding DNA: TGTGCCAGCAGGAGCCAGGAAGAGACCCAGTACTTC. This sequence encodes CASRSQEETQYF.

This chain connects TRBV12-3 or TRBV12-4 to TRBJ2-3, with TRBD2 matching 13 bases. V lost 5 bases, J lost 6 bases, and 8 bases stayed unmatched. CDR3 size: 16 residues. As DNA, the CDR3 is TGTGCCAGCAGTCCGACTAGCGGGGGGTCCTTGGATACGCAGTATTTT. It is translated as CASSPTSGGSLDTQYF.

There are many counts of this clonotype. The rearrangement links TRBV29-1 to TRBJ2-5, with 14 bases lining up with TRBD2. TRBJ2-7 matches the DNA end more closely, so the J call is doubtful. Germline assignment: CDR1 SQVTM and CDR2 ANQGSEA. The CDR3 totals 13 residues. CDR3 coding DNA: TGCAGCGCTGGGACTAGCGGGGGTTACGAGCAGTACTTC. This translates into CSAGTSGGYEQYF.

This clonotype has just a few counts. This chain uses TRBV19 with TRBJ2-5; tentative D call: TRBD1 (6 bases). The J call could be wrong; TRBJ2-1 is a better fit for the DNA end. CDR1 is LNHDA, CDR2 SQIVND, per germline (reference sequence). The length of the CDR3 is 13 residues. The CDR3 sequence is CASSTQGIGEQFF. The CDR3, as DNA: TGTGCCAGTAGTACCCAGGGGATCGGCGAGCAGTTCTTC.

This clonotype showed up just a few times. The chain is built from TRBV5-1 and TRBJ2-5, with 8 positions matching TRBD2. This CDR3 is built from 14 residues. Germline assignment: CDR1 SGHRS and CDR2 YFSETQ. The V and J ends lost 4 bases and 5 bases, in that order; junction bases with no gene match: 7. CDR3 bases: TGCGCCAGCAGCCCCAGCGGGGGTTGGGAGACCCAGTACTTC. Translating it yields CASSPSGGWETQYF.

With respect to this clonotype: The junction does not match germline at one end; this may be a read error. CDR3 in DNA: TGTACCAGCAGTTTACCGGAGAACACTGAAGCTTTCTTT. Translation gives CTSSLPENTEAFF. The chain carries TRBV6-6 and TRBJ1-1, with unresolved D. The V gene's germline CDR1 is MNHNY and CDR2 SVGAGI (reference sequence). The length of the CDR3 is 13 residues.

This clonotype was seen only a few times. Here the CDR3 DNA reads TGCGCCAGCAGCCAAGACAGGGGAAAAAACTATGGCTACACCTTC. Its translation: CASSQDRGKNYGYTF. The chain carries TRBV4-1 and TRBJ1-2, with a tentative D call TRBD1 (6 bases). The CDR3 has 15 amino acids. The germline CDR1 and CDR2 sequences are MGHRA and YSYEKL. V lost 0 bases and J 2 bases, leaving 10 bases between the germline ends.